This TCR beta chain comes out of a study of cytomegalovirus exposure and HLA in healthy donors. The V gene's germline CDR1 is MDHEN and CDR2 SYDVKM. The trim removed 7 bases at V and 8 bases at J, leaving 25 bases unmatched. The CDR3 consists of 19 residues. The study ran its PCR with 60 Vbeta and 13 Jbeta primers. Using immunoSEQ multiplex PCR, the repertoire was profiled, and TCRdb retains in-frame clones only, with some absent. The sample has approximately 190,000 clones, around 80% seen once. The study, taken as a whole, reports: Another analysis was done later, and it associated around 15,000 TCR beta sequences with HLA alleles at 0.05 false discovery rate. TCR beta V- and J-gene trimming was later associated with a missense DCLRE1C variant. Many donors carried some public TCRs, although rarity characterized most TCR sequences. Available immune exposure information covered CMV serostatus only.

To note about this clone: Its antigen is as yet unknown.

V gene TRBV28 combines with J gene TRBJ2-4; 8 bases map to TRBD2. Sequencing input: PBMCs. The clonotype comes from a middle-aged man in good health and CMV-seropositive. The DNA of the CDR3 is TGTGCCAGCACCCTGGGGGGCCCGTGGGTCGGGACTAGAGGGGACATTCAGTACTTC. Translation: CASTLGGPWVGTRGDIQYF.